This TCR beta chain was identified in a study of blood T cells in healthy people across ages. General study points: PBMCs that were unsorted prevented a conclusive naive versus antigen-experienced comparison.

A note on this clonotype: Its antigen is not known. A much larger clone lies a single base off, so this may be a read error.

The use of a sample-barcoded 5' primer and a J-beta primer mix characterized a second PCR of roughly 6 to 11 cycles. TCRdb reanalysed the 5' RACE reads using MiXCR and keeps one entry per CDR3 protein. Of about a million distinct CDR3 sequences detected, just over 50% appear once; the ten largest clones hold 20% to 25%. Germline V gene sequence: CDR1 LGHNA, CDR2 YSLEER. This CDR3 is 13 amino acids long. The source is a woman in her fifties or sixties in good health. The chain has TRBV4-3 and TRBJ2-5; weak D call: TRBD1 (7 bases). Input material: blood. The CDR3 DNA is TGCGCCAACAGCCGCGGGACAGAAGAGACCCAGTACTTC. This translates into CANSRGTEETQYF.